The T cell receptor (beta chain) described here comes from a study of blood T cell repertoires in COVID-19. Study summary: Sites in the United States, Italy and Spain provided acute and convalescent COVID-19 samples. The analysed material was cDNA or gDNA that came from T cells, B-cell-depleted T cells, or PBMCs.

As originally analysed: Amplification of reference gene primers provided the estimated nucleated cell counts. Here immunoSEQ multiplex PCR was the method, and the copy in TCRdb shows in-frame clones only, minus some. V and J calls and clone size come straight from that table; D and trimming were deduced from the DNA. The data show some 260,000 clones, roughly 86% seen once. Material for sequencing was peripheral blood. This receptor was taken from a woman in her twenties or thirties with acute or convalescent COVID-19.

The CDR3 loop reads CATSGEDYGYTF. The CDR3 coding sequence is TGTGCCACCAGTGGAGAGGACTATGGCTACACCTTC. J is TRBJ1-2 and V is TRBV24-1; D gene uncertain. V was trimmed by 5 bases and J by 3 bases, leaving 6 bases between them. The CDR3 sequence is 12 residues long. Germline values: CDR1 KGHDR, CDR2 SFDVKD.